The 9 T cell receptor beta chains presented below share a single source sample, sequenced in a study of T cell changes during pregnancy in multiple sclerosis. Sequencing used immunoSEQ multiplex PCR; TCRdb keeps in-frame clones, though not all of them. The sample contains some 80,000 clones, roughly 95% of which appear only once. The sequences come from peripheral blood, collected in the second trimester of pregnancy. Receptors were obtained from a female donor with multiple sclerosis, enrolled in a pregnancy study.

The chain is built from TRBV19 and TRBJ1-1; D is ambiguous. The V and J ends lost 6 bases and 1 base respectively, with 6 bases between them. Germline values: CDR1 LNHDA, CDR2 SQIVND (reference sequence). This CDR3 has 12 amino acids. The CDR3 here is CASRAGNTEAFF. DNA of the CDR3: TGTGCCAGTAGGGCGGGGAACACTGAAGCTTTCTTT.

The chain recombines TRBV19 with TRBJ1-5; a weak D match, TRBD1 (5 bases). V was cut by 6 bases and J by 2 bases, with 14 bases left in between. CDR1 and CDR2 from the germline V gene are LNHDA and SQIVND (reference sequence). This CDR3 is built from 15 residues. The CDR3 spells CASRAGSSGNQPQHF. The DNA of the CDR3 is TGTGCCAGTAGGGCAGGGTCCTCGGGCAATCAGCCCCAGCATTTT.

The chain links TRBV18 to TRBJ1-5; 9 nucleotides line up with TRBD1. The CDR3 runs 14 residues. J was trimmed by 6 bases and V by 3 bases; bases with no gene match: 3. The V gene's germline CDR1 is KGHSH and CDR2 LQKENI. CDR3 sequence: CASSPTGGTQPQHF. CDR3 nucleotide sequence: TGTGCCAGCTCACCTACAGGGGGCACTCAGCCCCAGCATTTT.

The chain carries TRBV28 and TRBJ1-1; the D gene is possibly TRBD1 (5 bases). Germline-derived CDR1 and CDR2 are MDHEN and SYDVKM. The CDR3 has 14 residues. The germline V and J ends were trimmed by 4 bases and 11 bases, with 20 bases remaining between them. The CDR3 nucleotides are TGTGCCAGCAGTTCAGGCTCCAGGGCGGCTGGGGCTTTCTTT. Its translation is CASSSGSRAAGAFF.

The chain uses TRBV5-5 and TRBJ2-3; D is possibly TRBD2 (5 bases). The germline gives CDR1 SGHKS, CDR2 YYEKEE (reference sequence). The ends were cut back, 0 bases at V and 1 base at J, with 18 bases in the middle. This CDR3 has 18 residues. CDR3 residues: CASSLEEGDRDGTDTQYF. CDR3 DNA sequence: TGTGCCAGCAGCTTGGAAGAAGGAGACCGGGATGGCACAGATACGCAGTATTTT.

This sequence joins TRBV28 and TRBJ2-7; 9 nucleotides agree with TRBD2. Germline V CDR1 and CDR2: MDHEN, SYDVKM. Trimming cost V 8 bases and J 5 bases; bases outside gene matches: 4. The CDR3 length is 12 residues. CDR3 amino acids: CASGLAFHEQYF. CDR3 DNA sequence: TGTGCCAGCGGACTAGCGTTCCACGAGCAGTACTTC.

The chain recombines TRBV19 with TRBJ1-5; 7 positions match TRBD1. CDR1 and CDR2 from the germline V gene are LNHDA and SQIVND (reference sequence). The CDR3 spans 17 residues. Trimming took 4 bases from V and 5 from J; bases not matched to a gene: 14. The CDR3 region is CASSTPQDRRLHQPQHF. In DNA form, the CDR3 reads TGTGCCAGTAGTACCCCCCAGGACAGGAGACTTCATCAGCCCCAGCATTTT. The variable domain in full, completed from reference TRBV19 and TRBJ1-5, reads DGGITQSPKYLFRKEGQNVTLSCEQNLNHDAMYWYRQDPGQGLRLIYYSQIVNDFQKGDIAEGYSVSREKKESFPLTVTSAQKNPTAFYLCASSTPQDRRLHQPQHFGDGTRLSIL.

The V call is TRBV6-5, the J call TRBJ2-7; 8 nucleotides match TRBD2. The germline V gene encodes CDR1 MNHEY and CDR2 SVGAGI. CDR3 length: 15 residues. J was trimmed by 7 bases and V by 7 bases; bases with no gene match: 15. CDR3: CASMQRERPSGEQYF. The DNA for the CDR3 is TGTGCCAGCATGCAGCGGGAGAGACCATCGGGAGAGCAGTACTTC.

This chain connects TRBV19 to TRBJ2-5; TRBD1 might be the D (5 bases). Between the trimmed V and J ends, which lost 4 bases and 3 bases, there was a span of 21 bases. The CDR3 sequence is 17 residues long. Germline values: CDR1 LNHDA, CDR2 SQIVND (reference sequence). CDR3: CASSTASQGFLKETQYF. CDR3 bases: TGTGCCAGTAGTACCGCCTCGCAGGGCTTCCTGAAAGAGACCCAGTACTTC.